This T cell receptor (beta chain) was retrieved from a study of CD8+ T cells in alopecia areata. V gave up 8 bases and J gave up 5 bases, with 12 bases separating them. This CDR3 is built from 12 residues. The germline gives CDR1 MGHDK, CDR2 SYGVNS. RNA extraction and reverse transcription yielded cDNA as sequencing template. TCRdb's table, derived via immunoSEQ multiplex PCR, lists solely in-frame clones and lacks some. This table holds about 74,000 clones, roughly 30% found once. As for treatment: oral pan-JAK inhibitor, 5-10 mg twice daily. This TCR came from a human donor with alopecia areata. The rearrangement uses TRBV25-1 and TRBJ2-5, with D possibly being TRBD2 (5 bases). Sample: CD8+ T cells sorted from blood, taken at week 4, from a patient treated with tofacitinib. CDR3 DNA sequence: TGTGCCAGCGAGGGCCATGGGGAGACCCAGTACTTC. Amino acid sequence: CASEGHGETQYF.